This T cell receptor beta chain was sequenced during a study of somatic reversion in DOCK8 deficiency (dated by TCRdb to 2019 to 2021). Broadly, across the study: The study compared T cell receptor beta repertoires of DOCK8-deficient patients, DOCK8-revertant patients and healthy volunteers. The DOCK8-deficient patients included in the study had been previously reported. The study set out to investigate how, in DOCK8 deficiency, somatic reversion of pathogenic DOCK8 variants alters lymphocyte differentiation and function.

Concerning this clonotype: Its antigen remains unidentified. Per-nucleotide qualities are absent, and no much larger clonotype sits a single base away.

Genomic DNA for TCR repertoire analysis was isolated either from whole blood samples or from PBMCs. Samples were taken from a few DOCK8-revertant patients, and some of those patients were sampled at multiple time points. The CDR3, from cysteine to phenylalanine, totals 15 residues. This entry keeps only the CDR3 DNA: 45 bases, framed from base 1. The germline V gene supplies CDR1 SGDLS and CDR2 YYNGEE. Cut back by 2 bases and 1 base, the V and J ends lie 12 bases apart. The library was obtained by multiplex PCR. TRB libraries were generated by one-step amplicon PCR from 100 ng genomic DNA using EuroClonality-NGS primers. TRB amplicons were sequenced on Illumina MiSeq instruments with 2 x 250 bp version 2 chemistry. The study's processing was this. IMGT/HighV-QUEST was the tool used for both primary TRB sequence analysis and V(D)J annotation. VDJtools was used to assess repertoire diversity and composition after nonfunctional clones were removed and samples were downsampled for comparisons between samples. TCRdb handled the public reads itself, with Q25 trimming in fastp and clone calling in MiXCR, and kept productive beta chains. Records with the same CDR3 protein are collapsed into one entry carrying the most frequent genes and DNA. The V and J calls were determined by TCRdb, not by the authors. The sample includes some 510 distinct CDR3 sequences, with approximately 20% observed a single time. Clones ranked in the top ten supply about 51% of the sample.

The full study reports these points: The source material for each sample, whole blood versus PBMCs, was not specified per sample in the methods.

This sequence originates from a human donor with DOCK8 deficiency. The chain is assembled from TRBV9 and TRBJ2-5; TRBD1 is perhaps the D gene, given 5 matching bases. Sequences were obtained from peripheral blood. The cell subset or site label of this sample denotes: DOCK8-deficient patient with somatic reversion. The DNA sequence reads TGTGCCAGCAGCGTCCAGGGAAACCCCCAAGAGACCCAGTACTTC. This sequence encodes CASSVQGNPQETQYF.